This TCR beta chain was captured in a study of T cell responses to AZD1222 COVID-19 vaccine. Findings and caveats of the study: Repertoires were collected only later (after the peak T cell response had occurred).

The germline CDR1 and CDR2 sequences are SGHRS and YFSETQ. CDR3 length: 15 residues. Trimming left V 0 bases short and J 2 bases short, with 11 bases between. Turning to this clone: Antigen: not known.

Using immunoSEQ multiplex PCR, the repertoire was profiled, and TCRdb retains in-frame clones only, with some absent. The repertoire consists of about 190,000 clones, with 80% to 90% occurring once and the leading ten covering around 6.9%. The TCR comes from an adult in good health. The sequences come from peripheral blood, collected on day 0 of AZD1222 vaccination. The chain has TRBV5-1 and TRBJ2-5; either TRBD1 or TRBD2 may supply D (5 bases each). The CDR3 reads CASSLDPGPQETQYF. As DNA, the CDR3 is TGCGCCAGCAGCTTGGACCCGGGACCGCAAGAGACCCAGTACTTC.